What follows are 24 T cell receptor beta chains derived from one specimen sequenced in a study of CD8+ T cells in alopecia areata. The treatment: oral pan-JAK inhibitor, 5-10 mg twice daily. RNA was extracted and reverse transcribed into cDNA as the sequencing template. Only in-frame clones appear in the TCRdb table, and some are missing; sequencing was by immunoSEQ multiplex PCR. In the table there are about 110,000 clones, about 60% of which are singletons. The source material was CD8+ T cells sorted from blood, sampled at week 24, from a patient treated with tofacitinib. These receptors originate from a human donor with alopecia areata.

The chain carries TRBV7-6 and TRBJ2-7; no clear D. This CDR3 has 13 residues. Germline V gene lookup returns CDR1 SGHVS and CDR2 FNYEAQ. V was clipped by 0 bases and J by 3 bases, with 6 bases between them. The CDR3 sequence is CASSLAGRYEQYF. The CDR3 region has the DNA TGTGCCAGCAGCTTAGCGGGCCGCTACGAGCAGTACTTC.

The chain links TRBV15 to TRBJ2-1, with D possibly matching TRBD2 (6 bases). This CDR3 contains 14 residues. Germline V CDR1 and CDR2: LNHNV, YYDKDF (reference sequence). Trimming stripped 1 base from V and 9 bases from J, with 13 bases between. CDR3 nucleotides: TGTGCCACCAGCAGAGGGGGGGAAGCGATTGAGCAGTTCTTC. Translated, it gives CATSRGGEAIEQFF.

The chain combines TRBV4-3 with TRBJ1-4, with a weak D call TRBD1 (6 bases). V was clipped by 5 bases and J by 7 bases, with 11 bases between them. Looked up from germline, CDR1 is LGHNA and CDR2 is YSLEER. The CDR3 is 13 residues long. The CDR3 protein is CASSAGHFEKLFF. The CDR3 coding sequence is TGCGCCAGCAGCGCGGGACATTTTGAAAAACTGTTTTTT.

This chain joins TRBV27 and TRBJ2-3, with 10 bases aligning to TRBD2. CDR3 length: 15 amino acids. V was clipped by 7 bases and J by 6 bases; unmatched bases: 10. Germline V gene lookup returns CDR1 MNHEY and CDR2 SMNVEV (reference sequence). In DNA, the CDR3 is TGTGCCAGCACCTTCAGCGGGGGGGCCGCGGATACGCAGTATTTT. Its translation is CASTFSGGAADTQYF.

The chain carries TRBV6-6 and TRBJ2-2; D is unclear. The germline V and J ends were trimmed by 0 bases and 6 bases, with 5 bases remaining between them. The CDR3 loop spans 13 amino acids. Germline values: CDR1 MNHNY, CDR2 SVGAGI (reference sequence). Written as DNA, the CDR3 is TGTGCCAGCAGTTACTCTTCCCCCGGGGAGCTGTTTTTT. It codes for CASSYSSPGELFF.

This chain joins TRBV19 and TRBJ2-5; possibly TRBD2 for D (6 bases). Germline values: CDR1 LNHDA, CDR2 SQIVND (reference sequence). This CDR3 has 14 amino acids. V shed 5 bases and J shed 1 base, with 11 bases lying between them. DNA of the CDR3: TGTGCCAGTAGTCTCCGGGACTTCCAAGAGACCCAGTACTTC. Protein sequence: CASSLRDFQETQYF.

This clone was counted a few times. The CDR3 region has the DNA TGTGCCAGCAGCGAGACAAAGGGATCTAACTATGGCTACACCTTC. It codes for CASSETKGSNYGYTF. The gene calls are TRBV6-1 and TRBJ1-2; D gene uncertain. Germline values: CDR1 MNHNS, CDR2 SASEGT. This CDR3 is 15 amino acids long. V lost 6 bases and J lost 0, with 14 bases in between.

The chain uses TRBV27 and TRBJ1-2, with D unresolved. Germline V gene sequence: CDR1 MNHEY, CDR2 SMNVEV (reference sequence). With 2 bases removed from V and 4 bases from J, the gap between germline ends came to 5 bases. The CDR3 extends over 12 amino acids. Here the CDR3 reads CASSLKGYGYTF. The DNA for the CDR3 is TGTGCCAGCAGTTTAAAAGGCTATGGCTACACCTTC.

CDR3 in amino acids: CASSQGQGWSEAFF. The CDR3 nucleotides are TGTGCCAGCAGTCAGGGACAGGGTTGGTCTGAAGCTTTCTTT. The chain joins TRBV25-1 to TRBJ1-1; 9 bases are a match to TRBD1. Germline loops: CDR1 MGHDK, CDR2 SYGVNS. There are 14 residues in the CDR3. The junction had 7 bases not matched to a gene; V was cut back by 5 bases and J by 6 bases.

This clone appeared a few times. V and J are TRBV13 and TRBJ1-6, with a weak D call TRBD1 (5 bases). Germline V lookup: CDR1 PRHDT, CDR2 FYEKMQ (reference sequence). This CDR3 region has 12 residues. V lost 5 bases and J 14 bases, leaving 13 bases between the germline ends. CDR3 nucleotide sequence: TGTGCCAGCAGCCGGGGCAGCGGGACCCTCCACTTT. This encodes CASSRGSGTLHF.

Only a few counts were recorded for this clone. The chain recombines TRBV27 with TRBJ2-7; possible D gene TRBD1, 6 bases. V dropped 2 bases and J dropped 5 bases, with 13 bases sitting between them. The V gene's germline CDR1 is MNHEY and CDR2 SMNVEV (reference sequence). The CDR3 is 14 amino acids. CDR3 sequence: CASSLTLDSDEQYF. In DNA form, the CDR3 reads TGTGCCAGCAGTTTAACCCTGGACAGTGACGAGCAGTACTTC.

This clone has a handful of counts. The chain recombines TRBV27 with TRBJ2-7, with 11 bases that match TRBD1. V dropped 8 bases and J dropped 7; count of bases not matched to a gene: 10. CDR1 and CDR2 (germline): MNHEY, SMNVEV (reference sequence). CDR3 length equals 14 residues. The CDR3 sequence: CASGPLGTGGEQYF. CDR3 bases: TGTGCCAGCGGACCGCTTGGGACAGGGGGTGAGCAGTACTTC.

This clone has more than one count but fewer than ten. Other DNA sequences in this sample translate to the same CDR3. The chain recombines TRBV4-2 with TRBJ2-5; D call uncertain. The length of the CDR3 is 13 residues. Germline V gene lookup returns CDR1 LGHNA and CDR2 YNFKEQ. Trimming took 1 base from V and 5 from J, leaving 8 bases between them. CDR3 coding DNA: TGTGCCAGCAGCCAAGGGGCTGAGGAGACCCAGTACTTC. Protein sequence: CASSQGAEETQYF.

The rearrangement joins TRBV5-1 to TRBJ2-5, with D unclear. Looked up from germline, CDR1 is SGHRS and CDR2 is YFSETQ. V was clipped by 7 bases and J by 4 bases, with 20 bases between them. CDR3 length: 15 residues. The CDR3 bases are TGCGCCAGCCAGGACGGCGCCGGGTTATCAGAGACCCAGTACTTC. This gives the protein CASQDGAGLSETQYF. The full variable domain, rest sourced from reference TRBV5-1 and TRBJ2-5, is KAGVTQTPRYLIKTRGQQVTLSCSPISGHRSVSWYQQTPGQGLQFLFEYFSETQRNKGNFPGRFSGRQFSNSRSEMNVSTLELGDSALYLCASQDGAGLSETQYFGPGTRLLVL.

This clone was detected a few times. The chain carries TRBV7-9 and TRBJ1-4, with TRBD1 as a possible D gene (6 bases). Germline V gene data show CDR1 as SEHNR and CDR2 as FQNEAQ (reference sequence). Trimming took 5 bases from V and 8 from J, leaving 18 bases between them. The CDR3 contains 15 residues. The CDR3 nucleotides read TGTGCCAGCAGCCAATCGACGAGGGGGGCCGAAAAACTGTTTTTT. Encoded protein: CASSQSTRGAEKLFF.

The chain couples TRBV19 to TRBJ2-1; the D gene is possibly TRBD2 (5 bases). With 3 bases removed from V and 4 bases from J, the gap between germline ends came to 10 bases. Germline CDR1 is LNHDA and CDR2 is SQIVND (reference sequence). This CDR3 is 14 amino acids long. The CDR3 DNA is TGTGCCAGTAGTATCCGGGATTATTACAATGAGCAGTTCTTC. It translates to CASSIRDYYNEQFF.

This clone has just a few counts. The chain joins TRBV7-9 to TRBJ2-1, with 7 bases lining up with TRBD2. Germline CDR1 is SEHNR and CDR2 is FQNEAQ (reference sequence). The CDR3 totals 15 residues. V was clipped by 0 bases and J by 4 bases; unmatched bases: 3. CDR3 sequence reads: CASSLAAGVYNEQFF. The CDR3 DNA reads TGTGCCAGCAGCTTAGCGGCGGGGGTATACAATGAGCAGTTCTTC.

The gene calls are TRBV15 and TRBJ2-5; 7 bases agree with TRBD1. Germline V gives CDR1 LNHNV, CDR2 YYDKDF (reference sequence). Germline trimming cut 3 bases from V and 5 bases from J; bases unmatched to any gene: 6. The CDR3 has 14 residues. The CDR3 reads CATSRDRFLETQYF. The CDR3 DNA is TGTGCCACCAGCAGGGACAGGTTCTTGGAGACCCAGTACTTC.

This clone appeared a few times. The CDR3 protein is CASSERDGTHYGYTF. CDR3 DNA sequence: TGCGCCAGCAGCGAACGGGACGGAACTCACTATGGCTACACCTTC. This chain links TRBV4-1 with TRBJ1-2, with TRBD1 as a possible D gene (5 bases). This CDR3 region has 15 residues. V was pared by 5 bases and J by 3 bases, with 16 bases between. The germline V gene encodes CDR1 MGHRA and CDR2 YSYEKL.

This chain links TRBV11-2 with TRBJ2-5; TRBD1 matches 9 bases. Germline loops: CDR1 SGHAT, CDR2 FQNNGV. V was pared by 5 bases and J by 2 bases, with 3 bases of the junction left unmatched. This CDR3 has 14 residues. Here the CDR3 DNA reads TGTGCCAGCAGCGTTGGGACAGGGCAAGAGACCCAGTACTTC. Translating it yields CASSVGTGQETQYF.

The V gene is TRBV6-1, the J gene TRBJ2-3, with 13 positions matching TRBD2. This CDR3 contains 15 residues. V was clipped by 6 bases and J by 5 bases; unmatched bases: 5. The V gene's germline CDR1 is MNHNS and CDR2 SASEGT. CDR3 sequence (DNA): TGTGCCAGCAGCACCGGGACTAGCGGGGTAGATACGCAGTATTTT. Amino acids: CASSTGTSGVDTQYF.

The V gene is TRBV5-4, the J gene TRBJ1-2; D unclear. The germline V gene encodes CDR1 SGHNT and CDR2 YYREEE (reference sequence). The CDR3 spans 14 residues. Trimming left V 0 bases short and J 0 bases short, with 6 bases between. The CDR3 DNA follows: TGTGCCAGCAGCTTGGGGGAGGCTAACTATGGCTACACCTTC. This encodes CASSLGEANYGYTF.

The chain recombines TRBV4-3 with TRBJ1-1; the D gene is possibly TRBD1 (5 bases). V gave up 2 bases and J gave up 5 bases, with 12 bases separating them. Germline-derived CDR1 and CDR2 are LGHNA and YSLEER. The CDR3 runs to 14 residues. The CDR3 region is CASSQRLGETEAFF. For the CDR3, the DNA is TGCGCCAGCAGCCAACGGTTGGGGGAGACTGAAGCTTTCTTT.

The rearrangement links TRBV7-9 to TRBJ1-2; D gene uncertain. Germline loops: CDR1 SEHNR, CDR2 FQNEAQ (reference sequence). Between the trimmed V and J ends, which lost 5 bases and 6 bases, there was a span of 10 bases. The CDR3 covers 12 residues. DNA of the CDR3: TGTGCCAGCAGCCCTGGAGAAGATGGCTACACCTTC. Its protein is CASSPGEDGYTF.